This TCR beta chain stems from a study of early T cells in non-severe SARS-CoV-2 infection (TCRdb year 2021). About the study as a whole: Because TCR sequencing relied on bulk RNA taken from unsorted whole blood, pairing of alpha and beta chains was not possible. Overall results and qualifications from the work: VDJdb matching was skewed toward anti-spike CD8 responses and likely underestimated virus-specific expansions, missing private and CD4 specificities.

Preparation of the library involved 5' RACE. The data were produced on a NextSeq 500. Unique molecular identifiers were attached to individual cDNA molecules in the TCR library protocol so that sequencing error and PCR bias could be corrected. Both TCR alpha and beta chains were sequenced, and tight co-correlation was observed between alpha and beta sequence abundances in each sample. The authors' pipeline ran thus. Decombinator V4 was used to perform V gene, J gene and CDR3 annotation of TCR sequences. TCRs were defined as expanded if a significant change between any two time points was detected under a Poisson model with p below 0.0001. TCR abundances were normalised to the total number of TCRs sequenced in each sample and reported as counts per million. TRAV1-2 paired with TRAJ12, TRAJ20 or TRAJ33 defined MAIT TCRs, while TRAV10 paired with TRAJ18 defined iNKT TCRs. VDJdb, accessed 1 November 2021, was searched for CMV, EBV and SARS-CoV-2 annotated TCRs, with TCRs annotated for multiple antigens excluded. TCRdb cleaned the public reads at Q25 with fastp, built clones with MiXCR and kept in-frame beta chains. Identical CDR3 protein sequences are pooled into one entry, listed with their most common genes and DNA. The V and J calls and clone size come from TCRdb's table, not from the authors' own analysis. This sample gives 70,000 or so distinct CDR3 sequences in total; 12% of them show up just once. The ten largest clones take up about 1.7% of the sample.

The V and J ends are trimmed by 5 bases and 6 bases, leaving 16 bases between them. CDR1 and CDR2 were assigned from the germline V gene (reference sequence) as SEHNR and FQNEAQ. Counted from cysteine to phenylalanine, this CDR3 has 15 amino acids. Only the CDR3 part of the read is kept: 45 bases, read in frame from the first base. A case-control design nested within a healthcare worker cohort in London, UK, was used, with weekly nasopharyngeal swab PCR tests and blood sampling performed. Healthcare workers were recruited between 23 and 31 March 2020, during the week of the UK lockdown, and were followed weekly for up to roughly 16 weeks. This clonotype was observed many times. Which antigen it targets is not known. No much larger clonotype is one base removed from it; base qualities were not supplied.

The chain joins TRBV7-9 to TRBJ2-2; no D gene can be assigned with confidence. The sequenced material came from whole blood. The source of this sequence is an adult who was a healthcare worker with PCR-confirmed SARS-CoV-2 infection or an uninfected control (not recorded which). The CDR3 here reads CASSPNPPGPGELFF. DNA sequence: TGTGCCAGCAGCCCCAATCCTCCCGGACCCGGGGAGCTGTTTTTT.